These 19 T cell receptor beta chains were all obtained from the same sample, sequenced in a study of T cell responses to AZD1222 COVID-19 vaccine (dated by TCRdb to 2020 to 2023). The protocol used for the library was the immunoSEQ multiplex PCR assay. TCRdb carries this immuneACCESS record with in-frame sequences only. Its versions omit some clonotypes, under half of them owing to an unresolved V gene in the studies checked, with the rest unexplained. Counted in this sample were under 200,000 clones; around 90% of them appeared once. 1.6% of the sample comes from the top ten. This specimen's time point label, interpreted: baseline before first vaccination. The specimen comprised peripheral blood, sampled on day 0 of AZD1222 vaccination. Receptors were obtained from an adult in good health.

This clone has a handful of counts. The chain carries TRBV2 and TRBJ1-1, with D possibly being TRBD1 (5 bases). V lost 7 bases to trimming and J lost 0 bases, with 21 bases between them. Germline assignment: CDR1 SNHLY and CDR2 FYNNEI. The CDR3 runs to 17 residues. Here the CDR3 reads CASNRWGDPRMNTEAFF. The DNA of the CDR3 is TGTGCCAGCAACCGATGGGGGGACCCCCGGATGAACACTGAAGCTTTCTTT.

This chain joins TRBV7-9 and TRBJ2-2; D ambiguous. Germline V gives CDR1 SEHNR, CDR2 FQNEAQ (reference sequence). Trimming removed 11 bases from V and 0 bases from J, with 7 bases in between. The CDR3 has 12 residues. The DNA of the CDR3 is TGTGCCCGGGTATCGAACACCGGGGAGCTGTTTTTT. It specifies CARVSNTGELFF.

CDR3 sequence: CASSQQGQNTEAFF. CDR3 coding DNA: TGTGCCAGCTCACAGCAGGGTCAGAACACTGAAGCTTTCTTT. The chain joins TRBV18 to TRBJ1-1; a weak D match, TRBD1 (5 bases). V lost 4 bases to trimming and J lost 1 base, with 10 bases between them. Germline V gene sequence: CDR1 KGHSH, CDR2 LQKENI. There are 14 residues in the CDR3.

CDR3 sequence: CASILGGSYGYTF. CDR3 in DNA: TGTGCCAGCATACTCGGGGGAAGCTATGGCTACACCTTC. This chain connects TRBV11-3 to TRBJ1-2; D perhaps matches TRBD1 (5 bases). V was clipped by 7 bases and J by 4 bases, with 13 bases between them. The CDR3 is made up of 13 amino acids. Germline CDR1 reads SGHNT; CDR2 reads YENEEA. Complete variable domain (other parts from reference TRBV11-3 and TRBJ1-2): EAGVVQSPRYKIIEKKQPVAFWCNPISGHNTLYWYLQNLGQGPELLIRYENEEAVDDSQLPKDRFSAERLKGVDSTLKIQPAELGDSAVYLCASILGGSYGYTFGSGTRLTVV.

The chain uses TRBV19 and TRBJ2-7, with D uncertain. The V end was cut by 5 bases, the J end by 2 bases, with 10 bases between. The germline gives CDR1 LNHDA, CDR2 SQIVND (reference sequence). The CDR3 has 13 residues. The CDR3 sequence is CASSGLPPYEQYF. CDR3 coding DNA: TGTGCCAGTAGTGGGCTACCACCCTACGAGCAGTACTTC.

The J gene is TRBJ2-7, the V gene TRBV5-1; 11 positions agree with TRBD1. Germline V gene sequence: CDR1 SGHRS, CDR2 YFSETQ. This CDR3 contains 15 residues. J was trimmed by 7 bases and V by 4 bases; bases with no gene match: 10. The DNA of the CDR3 is TGCGCCAGCAGCCTGGATGGACAGGGGGCGCGGGAGCAGTACTTC. Translation gives CASSLDGQGAREQYF.

The rearrangement joins TRBV5-4 to TRBJ2-2; TRBD2 aligns across 12 bases. CDR1 and CDR2 (germline): SGHNT, YYREEE (reference sequence). The CDR3 sequence is 16 residues long. The ends lost 4 bases at V and 1 base at J; junction bases unmatched: 2. The CDR3 nucleotides read TGTGCCAGCAGCGGGGGACTAGCGGGGAACACCGGGGAGCTGTTTTTT. Its translation: CASSGGLAGNTGELFF.

The chain employs TRBV7-3 and TRBJ1-1; D is uncertain. Germline V gene sequence: CDR1 SGHTA, CDR2 FQGTGA. The CDR3 length is 13 residues. Trimming pared 4 bases from V and 1 base from J, leaving 7 bases between. CDR3 loop: CASSSTPNTEAFF. The CDR3 region has the DNA TGTGCCAGCAGCTCGACACCGAACACTGAAGCTTTCTTT. Complete variable domain (other parts from reference TRBV7-3 and TRBJ1-1): GAGVSQTPSNKVTEKGKYVELRCDPISGHTALYWYRQSLGQGPEFLIYFQGTGAADDSGLPNDRFFAVRPEGSVSTLKIQRTERGDSAVYLCASSSTPNTEAFFGQGTRLTVV.

This sequence joins TRBV4-1 and TRBJ1-2, with D hard to call. This CDR3 is 15 amino acids long. Trimming stripped 7 bases from V and 0 bases from J, with 15 bases between. Germline V lookup: CDR1 MGHRA, CDR2 YSYEKL. CDR3 amino acids: CASTIGPGTNYGYTF. CDR3 in DNA: TGCGCCAGCACCATTGGCCCCGGGACTAACTATGGCTACACCTTC.

This sequence joins TRBV27 and TRBJ1-1, with D unresolved. In germline, CDR1 is MNHEY, CDR2 SMNVEV (reference sequence). There are 14 residues in the CDR3. Trimming removed 4 bases from V and 0 bases from J, with 9 bases in between. In nucleotides, the CDR3 is TGTGCCAGCAGTTCTGATCTGGTGAACACTGAAGCTTTCTTT. Translation: CASSSDLVNTEAFF.

This chain joins TRBV3-1 (or the pseudogene TRBV3-2) and TRBJ2-7; the D gene could be TRBD1 or TRBD2 (6 bases each). Deletions cut 5 bases from V and 6 bases from J, with 23 bases between. Germline V lookup: CDR1 LGHDT, CDR2 YNNKEL (reference sequence). The CDR3 sequence is 16 residues long. CDR3 region: CASSARQANLGGEQYF. CDR3 sequence (DNA): TGTGCCAGCAGCGCACGACAGGCGAACTTGGGAGGCGAGCAGTACTTC.

The chain employs TRBV21-1 and TRBJ1-4; TRBD1, the table's D call, was not compared with the DNA. TRBV21-1 is given as a pseudogene. There are 18 residues in the CDR3. CDR3 DNA: TGTGCCAGCACCCCGTGGGACAGGGGGCAACAGACTAATGAAAAACTGTTTTTT. Translating gives CASTPWDRGQQTNEKLFF.

This chain joins TRBV3-1 (or the pseudogene TRBV3-2) and TRBJ1-6; 9 bases fit TRBD1. In germline, CDR1 is LGHDT, CDR2 YNNKEL (reference sequence). The CDR3 runs 15 residues. V was pared by 2 bases and J by 9 bases, with 5 bases of the junction left unmatched. DNA of the CDR3: TGTGCCAGCAGCCAAAACAGGGGGCTGAGTTCACCCCTCCACTTT. It codes for CASSQNRGLSSPLHF.

The chain joins TRBV6-5 to TRBJ1-2; possibly TRBD1 for D (5 bases). CDR1 and CDR2 from the germline V gene are MNHEY and SVGAGI. Trimming removed 6 bases from V and 6 bases from J, with 17 bases in between. The CDR3 is 14 amino acids. The CDR3 region has the DNA TGTGCCAGCAGGTCCCTGGGGCAGAATCATGGCTACACCTTC. This encodes CASRSLGQNHGYTF.

The gene calls are TRBV9 and TRBJ1-2; the D gene is possibly TRBD1 (6 bases). CDR3 length: 16 amino acids. The germline CDR1 and CDR2 sequences are SGDLS and YYNGEE. Trimming left V 0 bases short and J 5 bases short, with 17 bases between. The CDR3 loop reads CASSVDPGASEYGYTF. In nucleotides, the CDR3 is TGTGCCAGCAGCGTAGACCCGGGGGCCTCGGAGTATGGCTACACCTTC.

The chain is built from TRBV27 and TRBJ1-5; the D is unclear. Trimming pared 5 bases from V and 6 bases from J, leaving 11 bases between. The CDR3 extends over 13 amino acids. The germline gives CDR1 MNHEY, CDR2 SMNVEV (reference sequence). This chain's CDR3 is CASSPSWGQPQHF. Here the CDR3 DNA reads TGTGCCAGCAGTCCAAGTTGGGGTCAGCCCCAGCATTTT.

J is TRBJ1-4 and V is TRBV6-2 or TRBV6-3, with TRBD1 as a possible D gene (5 bases). With 2 bases removed from V and 0 bases from J, the gap between germline ends came to 13 bases. The CDR3 is made up of 17 amino acids. Per the germline V gene, CDR1 is MNHEY and CDR2 is SVGEGT. The CDR3: CASSYRQGRSTNEKLFF. DNA for the CDR3: TGTGCCAGCAGTTACAGGCAGGGCCGCTCAACTAATGAAAAACTGTTTTTT.

The chain employs TRBV7-2 and TRBJ2-1, with D perhaps matching TRBD2 (5 bases). The V and J ends lost 6 bases and 6 bases respectively, with 12 bases between them. Germline V gives CDR1 SGHTA, CDR2 FQGNSA. This CDR3 is 13 amino acids long. CDR3 in amino acids: CASSPLRGNEQFF. The CDR3 nucleotides are TGTGCCAGCAGTCCCCTTCGGGGCAATGAGCAGTTCTTC.

The chain recombines TRBV30 with TRBJ1-1; no definite D call. There are 13 residues in the CDR3. The V gene lost 3 bases and the J gene lost 1 base, with 9 bases spanning the gap. Per the germline V gene, CDR1 is GTSNPN and CDR2 is SVGIG (reference sequence). CDR3 residues: CAWSPGGNTEAFF. DNA for the CDR3: TGTGCCTGGAGCCCCGGCGGGAACACTGAAGCTTTCTTT.